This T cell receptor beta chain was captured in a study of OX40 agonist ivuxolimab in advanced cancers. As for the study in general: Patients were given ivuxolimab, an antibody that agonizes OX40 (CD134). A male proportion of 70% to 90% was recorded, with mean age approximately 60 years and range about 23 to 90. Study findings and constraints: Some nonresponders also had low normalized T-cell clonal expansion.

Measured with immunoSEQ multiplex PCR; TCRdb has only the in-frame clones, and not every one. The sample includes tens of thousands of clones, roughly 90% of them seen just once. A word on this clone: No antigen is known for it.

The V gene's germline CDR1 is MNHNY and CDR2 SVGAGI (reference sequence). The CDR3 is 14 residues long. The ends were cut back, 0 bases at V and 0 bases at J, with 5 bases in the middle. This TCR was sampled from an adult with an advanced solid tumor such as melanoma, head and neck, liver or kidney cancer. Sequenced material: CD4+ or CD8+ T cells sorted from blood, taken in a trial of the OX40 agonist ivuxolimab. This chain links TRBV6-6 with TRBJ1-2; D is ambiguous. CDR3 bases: TGTGCCAGCAGTTACTCGACCGCTAACTATGGCTACACCTTC. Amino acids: CASSYSTANYGYTF.